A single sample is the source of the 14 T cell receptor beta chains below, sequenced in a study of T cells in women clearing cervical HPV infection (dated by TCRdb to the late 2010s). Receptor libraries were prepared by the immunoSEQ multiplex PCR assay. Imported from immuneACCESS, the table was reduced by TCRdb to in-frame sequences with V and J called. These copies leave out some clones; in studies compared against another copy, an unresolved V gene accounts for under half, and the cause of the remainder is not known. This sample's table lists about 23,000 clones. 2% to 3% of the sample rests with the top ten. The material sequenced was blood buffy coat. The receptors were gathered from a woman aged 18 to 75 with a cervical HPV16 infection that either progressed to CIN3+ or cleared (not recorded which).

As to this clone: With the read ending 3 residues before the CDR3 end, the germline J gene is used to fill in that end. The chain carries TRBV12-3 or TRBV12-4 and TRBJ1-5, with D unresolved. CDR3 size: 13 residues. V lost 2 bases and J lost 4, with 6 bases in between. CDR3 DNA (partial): TGTGCCAGCAGTTTACAAGGGAATCAGCCC. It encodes CASSLQGNQP. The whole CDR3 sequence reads CASSLQGNQPQHF.

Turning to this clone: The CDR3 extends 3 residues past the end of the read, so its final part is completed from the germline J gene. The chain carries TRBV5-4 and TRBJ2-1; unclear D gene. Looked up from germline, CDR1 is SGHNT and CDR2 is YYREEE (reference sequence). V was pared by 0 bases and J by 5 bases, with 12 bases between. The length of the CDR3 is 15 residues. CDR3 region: CASSLGRVSDNEQFF. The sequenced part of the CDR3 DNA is TGTGCCAGCAGCTTGGGCCGGGTTTCGGACAATGAG.

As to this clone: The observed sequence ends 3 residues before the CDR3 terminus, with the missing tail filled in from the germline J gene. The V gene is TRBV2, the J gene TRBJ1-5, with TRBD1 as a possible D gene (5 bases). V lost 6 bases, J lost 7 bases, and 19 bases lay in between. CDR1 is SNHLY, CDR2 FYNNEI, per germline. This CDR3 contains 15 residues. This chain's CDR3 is CASSPAGPQEQPQHF. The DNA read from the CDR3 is TGTGCCAGCAGCCCCGCGGGGCCCCAGGAGCAGCCC.

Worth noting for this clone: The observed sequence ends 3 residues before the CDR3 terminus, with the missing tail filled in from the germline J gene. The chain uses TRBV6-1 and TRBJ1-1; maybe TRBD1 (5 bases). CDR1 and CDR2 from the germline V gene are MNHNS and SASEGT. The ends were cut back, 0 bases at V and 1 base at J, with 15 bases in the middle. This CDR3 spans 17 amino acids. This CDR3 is CASSEASGRAPNTEAFF. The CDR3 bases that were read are TGTGCCAGCAGTGAAGCTTCAGGGAGAGCCCCGAACACTGAA.

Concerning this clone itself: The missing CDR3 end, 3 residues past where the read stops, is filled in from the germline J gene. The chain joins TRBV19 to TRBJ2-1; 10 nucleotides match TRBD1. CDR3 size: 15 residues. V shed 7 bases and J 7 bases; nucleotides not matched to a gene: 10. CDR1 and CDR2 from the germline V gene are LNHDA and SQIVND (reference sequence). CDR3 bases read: TGTGCCAGTAAGGTAGGGACAGGGGTCCTAAATGAG. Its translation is CASKVGTGVLNE. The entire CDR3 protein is CASKVGTGVLNEQFF.

Partial CDR3 DNA: TGTGCCAGCGCCGACAGTAATCAGCCC. Its translation is CASADSNQP. The full CDR3 sequence reads CASADSNQPQHF. The chain employs TRBV6-2 or TRBV6-3 and TRBJ1-5; D perhaps matches TRBD1 (5 bases). The missing CDR3 end, 3 residues past where the read stops, is filled in from the germline J gene. The CDR3 extends over 12 amino acids. The germline gives CDR1 MNHEY, CDR2 SVGEGT. Trimming removed 8 bases at V and 4 bases at J, with 9 bases between.

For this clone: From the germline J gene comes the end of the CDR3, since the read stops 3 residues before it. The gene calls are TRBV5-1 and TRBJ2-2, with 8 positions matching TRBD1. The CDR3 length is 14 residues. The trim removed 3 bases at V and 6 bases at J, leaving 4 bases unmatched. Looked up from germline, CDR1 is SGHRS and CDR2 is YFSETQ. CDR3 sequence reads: CASSSGGEAGELFF. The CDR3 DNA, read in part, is TGCGCCAGCAGCTCAGGGGGCGAAGCCGGGGAG.

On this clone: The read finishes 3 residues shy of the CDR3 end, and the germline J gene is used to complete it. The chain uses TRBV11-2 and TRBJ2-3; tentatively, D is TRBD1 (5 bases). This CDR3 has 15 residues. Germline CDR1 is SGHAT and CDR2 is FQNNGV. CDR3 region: CASSPVYRRSQPQYF. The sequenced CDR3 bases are TGTGCCAGCAGCCCCGTGTACAGGAGAAGTCAGCCG. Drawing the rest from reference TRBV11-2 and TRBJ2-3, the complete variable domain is EAGVAQSPRYKIIEKRQSVAFWCNPISGHATLYWYQQILGQGPKLLIQFQNNGVVDDSQLPKDRFSAERLKGVDSTLKIQPAKLEDSAVYLCASSPVYRRSQPQYFGPGTRLTVL.

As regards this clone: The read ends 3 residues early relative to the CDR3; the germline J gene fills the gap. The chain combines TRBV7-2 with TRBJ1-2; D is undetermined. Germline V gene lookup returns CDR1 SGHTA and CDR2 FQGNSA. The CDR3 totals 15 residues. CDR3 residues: CASSFRLAEDGDYTF. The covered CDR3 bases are TGTGCCAGCAGCTTCCGACTAGCGGAGGATGGTGAC.

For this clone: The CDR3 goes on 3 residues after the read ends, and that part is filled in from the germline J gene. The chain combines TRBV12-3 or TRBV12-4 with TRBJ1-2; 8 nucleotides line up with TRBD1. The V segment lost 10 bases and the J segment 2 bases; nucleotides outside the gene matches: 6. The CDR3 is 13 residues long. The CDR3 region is CANSDRGNYGYTF. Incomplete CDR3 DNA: TGTGCCAATTCCGACAGGGGAAACTATGGC.

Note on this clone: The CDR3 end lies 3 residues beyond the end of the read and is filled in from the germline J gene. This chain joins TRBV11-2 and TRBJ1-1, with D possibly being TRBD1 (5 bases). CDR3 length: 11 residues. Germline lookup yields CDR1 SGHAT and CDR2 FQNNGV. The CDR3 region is CASSLRTEAFF. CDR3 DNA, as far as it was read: TGTGCCAGCAGCTTACGGACAGAA.

The DNA read from the CDR3 is TGCAGTGCTAGTGGCGCGGGCCGCGGGACCTACGAG. Translating gives CSASGAGRGTYE. Given in full, the CDR3 is CSASGAGRGTYEQYF. This rearrangement joins TRBV20-1 to TRBJ2-7; tentative D call: TRBD2 (6 bases). The read ends 3 residues before the CDR3 terminus; that terminus is restored from the germline J gene. V lost 3 bases and J 2 bases, leaving 17 bases between the germline ends. Per germline, CDR1 DFQATT and CDR2 SNEGSKA (reference sequence). The CDR3 runs 15 residues.

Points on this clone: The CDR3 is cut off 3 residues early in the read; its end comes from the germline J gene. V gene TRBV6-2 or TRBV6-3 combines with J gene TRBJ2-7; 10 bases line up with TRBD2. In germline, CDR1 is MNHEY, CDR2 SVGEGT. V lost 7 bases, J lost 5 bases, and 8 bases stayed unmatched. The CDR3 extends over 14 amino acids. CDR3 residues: CASKAGGDHHEQYF. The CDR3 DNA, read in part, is TGTGCCAGCAAAGCGGGAGGGGACCACCACGAG.

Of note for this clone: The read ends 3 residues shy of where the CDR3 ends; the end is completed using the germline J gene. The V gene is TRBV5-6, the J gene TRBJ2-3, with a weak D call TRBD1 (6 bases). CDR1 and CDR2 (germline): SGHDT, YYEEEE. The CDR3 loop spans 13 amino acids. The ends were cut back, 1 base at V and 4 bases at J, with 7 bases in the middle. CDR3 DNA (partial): TGTGCCAGCAGCTTGTGGGGGCCAGATACG. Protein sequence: CASSLWGPDT. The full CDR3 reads CASSLWGPDTQYF.